The present TCR beta chain was sequenced within a study of blood T cells in healthy people across ages. Primed by a sample-barcoded 5' primer and a J-beta primer mix, a second PCR proceeded for 7 to 11 cycles. Using its own MiXCR run on the 5' RACE reads, TCRdb lists one record per CDR3 protein. The sample includes 550,000 to 650,000 distinct CDR3 sequences, about 29% of them seen just once. Germline V gene data show CDR1 as ENHRY and CDR2 as SYGVKD. The CDR3 extends over 13 amino acids. This clonotype has a handful of counts. Total RNA, at least 5.5 micrograms per sample, was extracted from PBMCs. These records were also assigned to another study, of T cells of mothers and their children. That investigation notes: The study sampled a few healthy Caucasian mothers and their six children. Thymic selection shapes TCR recombination output similarly in related and unrelated pairs.

The origin of this receptor is a boy between 2 and 10 years old in good health. J is TRBJ2-5 and V is TRBV10-3, with D perhaps TRBD2 (6 bases). The end of the DNA aligns better with TRBJ2-1, so the J call may be wrong. Sample: blood. The DNA for the CDR3 is TGTGCCATCAGTGGGTGGGGGGTCAATGAGCAGTTCTTC. It specifies CAISGWGVNEQFF.